The 9 T cell receptor beta chains given below trace back to one sample, sequenced in a study of control samples from healthy donors and cancer patients. Assay: immunoSEQ multiplex PCR; the TCRdb copy retains only in-frame clones and omits some. Seen here are about 130,000 clones, roughly 94% observed once, and the top ten hold 14%. The source material was PBMCs. The receptors derive from a man between 60 and 70 years old with colorectal cancer.

The genes are TRBV27 and TRBJ2-7, with D maybe TRBD2 (6 bases). The CDR3 loop spans 14 amino acids. V was trimmed by 0 bases and J by 3 bases, leaving 9 bases between them. CDR1 is MNHEY and CDR2 is SMNVEV in the germline V gene (reference sequence). The CDR3 here is CASSLSAGRYEQYF. DNA of the CDR3: TGTGCCAGCAGTTTATCTGCGGGACGCTACGAGCAGTACTTC.

The chain couples TRBV7-9 to TRBJ1-4; D remains unclear. The CDR3 consists of 15 residues. Trimming left V 5 bases short and J 7 bases short, with 17 bases between. CDR1 and CDR2 from the germline V gene are SEHNR and FQNEAQ (reference sequence). The CDR3 DNA is TGTGCCAGCAGCCCCAGGAACCGGGCGGCTGAAAAACTGTTTTTT. Encoded protein: CASSPRNRAAEKLFF.

This clone was seen a single time. The chain couples TRBV6-1 to TRBJ2-3; D is undetermined. Trimming pared 2 bases from V and 3 bases from J, leaving 12 bases between. CDR1 and CDR2 (germline): MNHNS, SASEGT. This CDR3 has 15 amino acids. CDR3 amino acids: CASSERVGWTDTQYF. In DNA, the CDR3 is TGTGCCAGCAGTGAACGGGTGGGCTGGACAGATACGCAGTATTTT.

This chain connects TRBV24-1 to TRBJ2-2, with no clear D. Germline assignment: CDR1 KGHDR and CDR2 SFDVKD. V was clipped by 3 bases and J by 8 bases, with 12 bases between them. This CDR3 comprises 14 residues. The CDR3 here is CATSDAAALGELFF. Written as DNA, the CDR3 is TGTGCCACCAGTGATGCCGCAGCCCTTGGGGAGCTGTTTTTT.

The chain employs TRBV7-9 and TRBJ1-1; weak D call: TRBD1 (5 bases). Germline CDR1 SEHNR, CDR2 FQNEAQ (reference sequence). Trimming removed 2 bases from V and 5 bases from J, with 15 bases in between. CDR3 length: 15 amino acids. DNA for the CDR3: TGTGCCAGCAGCTTAATGATCTTACGGGGGACTGAAGCTTTCTTT. Its protein product is CASSLMILRGTEAFF.

The V gene is TRBV5-1, the J gene TRBJ1-5, with 8 bases aligning to TRBD1. The CDR3 totals 15 residues. The ends lost 6 bases at V and 2 bases at J; junction bases unmatched: 7. Germline CDR1 reads SGHRS; CDR2 reads YFSETQ. The CDR3 here is CASNVTGVGNQPQHF. In DNA, the CDR3 is TGCGCCAGCAACGTGACAGGGGTAGGCAATCAGCCCCAGCATTTT.

The rearrangement uses TRBV27 and TRBJ2-7; possible D gene TRBD2, 5 bases. The CDR3 is 12 residues long. V was pared by 1 base and J by 5 bases, with 6 bases between. CDR1 is MNHEY, CDR2 SMNVEV, per germline (reference sequence). The CDR3 DNA reads TGTGCCAGCAGTTTATACGGGGACGAGCAGTACTTC. Encoded protein: CASSLYGDEQYF.

This chain joins TRBV19 and TRBJ2-2; D is ambiguous. CDR3 size: 13 residues. Germline CDR1 reads LNHDA; CDR2 reads SQIVND (reference sequence). Trimming took off 1 base at V and 9 bases at J, with 9 bases between the two ends. The CDR3 reads CASSIGPAWELFF. The DNA for the CDR3 is TGTGCCAGTAGTATAGGTCCGGCCTGGGAGCTGTTTTTT.

This rearrangement joins TRBV12-3 or TRBV12-4 to TRBJ1-5; D is uncertain. The CDR3 loop spans 13 amino acids. V lost 4 bases, J lost 3 bases, and 7 bases lay in between. The CDR3 loop is CASSWSDNQPQHF. CDR3 DNA sequence: TGTGCCAGCAGTTGGTCAGACAATCAGCCCCAGCATTTT.